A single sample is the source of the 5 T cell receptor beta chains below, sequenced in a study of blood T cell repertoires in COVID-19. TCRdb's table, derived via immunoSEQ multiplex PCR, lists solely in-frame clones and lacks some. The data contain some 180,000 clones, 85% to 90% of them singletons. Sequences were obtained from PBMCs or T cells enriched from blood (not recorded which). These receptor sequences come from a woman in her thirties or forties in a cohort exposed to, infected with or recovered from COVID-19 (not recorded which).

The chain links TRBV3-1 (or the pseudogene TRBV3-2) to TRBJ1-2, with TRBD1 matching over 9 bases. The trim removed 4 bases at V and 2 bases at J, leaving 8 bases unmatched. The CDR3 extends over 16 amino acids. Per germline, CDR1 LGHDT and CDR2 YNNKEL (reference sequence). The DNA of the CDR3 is TGTGCCAGCAGCCCCGACCGGGACAGGGCGAACTATGGCTACACCTTC. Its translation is CASSPDRDRANYGYTF.

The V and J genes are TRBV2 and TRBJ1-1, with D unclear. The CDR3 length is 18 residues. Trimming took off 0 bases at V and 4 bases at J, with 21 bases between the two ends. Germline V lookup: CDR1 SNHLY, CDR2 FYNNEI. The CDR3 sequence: CASSEALGRSSRGTEAFF. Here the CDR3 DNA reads TGTGCCAGCAGTGAAGCGCTTGGTCGAAGCAGCAGAGGCACTGAAGCTTTCTTT.

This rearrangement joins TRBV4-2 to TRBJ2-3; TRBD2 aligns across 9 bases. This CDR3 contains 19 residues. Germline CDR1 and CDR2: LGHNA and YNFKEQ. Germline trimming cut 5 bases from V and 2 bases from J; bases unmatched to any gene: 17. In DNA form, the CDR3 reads TGTGCCAGCAGCGGTCCCCCTATCCGGCGGGAGGGCGTCACAGATACGCAGTATTTT. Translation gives CASSGPPIRREGVTDTQYF.

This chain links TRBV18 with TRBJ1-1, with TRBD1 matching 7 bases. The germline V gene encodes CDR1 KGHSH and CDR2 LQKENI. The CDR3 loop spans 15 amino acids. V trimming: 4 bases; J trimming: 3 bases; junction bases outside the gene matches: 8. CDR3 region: CASSLLTGVHTEAFF. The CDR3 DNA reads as TGTGCCAGCTCACTACTCACAGGGGTGCACACTGAAGCTTTCTTT.

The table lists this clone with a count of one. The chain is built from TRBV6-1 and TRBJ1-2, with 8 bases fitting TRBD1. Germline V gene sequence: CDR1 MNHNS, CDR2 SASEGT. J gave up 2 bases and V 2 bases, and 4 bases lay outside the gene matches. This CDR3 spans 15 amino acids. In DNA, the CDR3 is TGTGCCAGCAGTGAATGGGACAGGCTAAACTATGGCTACACCTTC. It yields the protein CASSEWDRLNYGYTF.